Shown below are 19 T cell receptor beta chains from a single sample sequenced in a study of OX40 agonist ivuxolimab in advanced cancers. Sequencing was performed with immunoSEQ multiplex PCR; in TCRdb, only in-frame clones are kept and a portion is missing. In the table there are tens of thousands of clones, more than 75% of which are singletons. Here the sequenced sample was CD4+ or CD8+ T cells sorted from blood, taken in a trial of the OX40 agonist ivuxolimab. All receptors derive from an adult with an advanced solid tumor such as melanoma, head and neck, liver or kidney cancer.

The V call is TRBV4-1, the J call TRBJ1-6; 7 nucleotides line up with TRBD1. Germline V gene data show CDR1 as MGHRA and CDR2 as YSYEKL. The CDR3 covers 17 residues. V lost 4 bases, J lost 7 bases, and 13 bases stayed unmatched. CDR3 DNA: TGCGCCAGCAGCCTAGGGAAGGCCAGGGGGTTAAATTCACCCCTCCACTTT. It encodes CASSLGKARGLNSPLHF.

The rearrangement joins TRBV21-1 to TRBJ1-3; the table assigns TRBD1, which was not confirmed against the DNA. TRBV21-1 is marked as a pseudogene. The CDR3 has 19 amino acids. The DNA of the CDR3 is TGTGCCAGCAGCAAGGGCCCCGACAGGGGAGAAGTTTATGGAAACACCATATATTTT. It is translated as CASSKGPDRGEVYGNTIYF.

A few counts support this clone. The chain combines TRBV27 with TRBJ2-7; TRBD1 aligns across 9 bases. The CDR3 runs to 17 residues. V was pared by 6 bases and J by 6 bases, with 18 bases of the junction left unmatched. The germline V gene encodes CDR1 MNHEY and CDR2 SMNVEV (reference sequence). CDR3 region: CASRSDRGRDFLGEQYF. DNA for the CDR3: TGTGCCAGCAGGTCGGACAGGGGAAGGGATTTTTTGGGCGAGCAGTACTTC.

This clone qualifies as medium-sized. The chain combines TRBV7-2 with TRBJ2-7, with 9 bases fitting TRBD2. V lost 8 bases to trimming and J lost 0 bases; unmatched junction nucleotides: 8. This CDR3 has 15 residues. Looked up from germline, CDR1 is SGHTA and CDR2 is FQGNSA. CDR3 loop: CASRLAAPSSYEQYF. DNA of the CDR3: TGTGCCAGCCGACTAGCGGCACCTAGCTCCTACGAGCAGTACTTC.

This clone was detected once. This sequence joins TRBV5-5 and TRBJ1-6; 8 positions agree with TRBD1. CDR3 length: 17 amino acids. J was trimmed by 5 bases and V by 5 bases; bases with no gene match: 12. Germline V gene sequence: CDR1 SGHKS, CDR2 YYEKEE (reference sequence). The CDR3 nucleotides read TGTGCCAGCAGTTCCAACGCCGGGACAGGAAATAATTCACCCCTCCACTTT. This codes for CASSSNAGTGNNSPLHF.

The CDR3 is CASSYARTGGGYGYTF. CDR3 DNA: TGTGCCAGCAGTTACGCCAGGACAGGGGGCGGCTATGGCTACACCTTC. The gene calls are TRBV6-5 and TRBJ1-2; 11 bases line up with TRBD1. The V segment lost 2 bases and the J segment 4 bases; nucleotides outside the gene matches: 6. Germline V gene sequence: CDR1 MNHEY, CDR2 SVGAGI. This CDR3 has 16 amino acids.

In nucleotides, the CDR3 is TGTGCCAGCAGCCTCAGAGCTAACTATGGCTACACCTTC. Translation gives CASSLRANYGYTF. The chain is built from TRBV7-2 and TRBJ1-2, with unresolved D. CDR3 length: 13 amino acids. CDR1 is SGHTA, CDR2 FQGNSA, per germline. The V end was cut by 5 bases, the J end by 0 bases, with 7 bases between.

In DNA form, the CDR3 reads TGTGCCAGCAGCTATTTATACGAGCAGTACTTC. Encoded protein: CASSYLYEQYF. This chain links TRBV5-6 with TRBJ2-7; D uncertain. Trimming shortened V by 3 bases and J by 4 bases, and 5 bases separated the two germline ends. The germline V gene encodes CDR1 SGHDT and CDR2 YYEEEE. The CDR3 extends over 11 amino acids.

The chain links TRBV20-1 to TRBJ2-7; 9 bases are shared with TRBD2. Germline V CDR1 and CDR2: DFQATT, SNEGSKA (reference sequence). The CDR3 consists of 11 residues. V shed 4 bases, J shed 5 bases, and the junction held 0 bases outside the gene matches. The CDR3 DNA reads TGCAGTGCTACTAGCGGGGACGAGCAGTACTTC. Amino acid sequence: CSATSGDEQYF.

V usage is TRBV2 and J usage is TRBJ2-1, with TRBD1 matching 9 bases. Germline trimming cut 7 bases from V and 7 bases from J; bases unmatched to any gene: 8. Looked up from germline, CDR1 is SNHLY and CDR2 is FYNNEI. The length of the CDR3 is 14 residues. The CDR3 sequence: CASNSGTGTNEQFF. The CDR3 region has the DNA TGTGCCAGCAACTCCGGGACAGGGACGAATGAGCAGTTCTTC.

The chain is built from TRBV11-2 and TRBJ2-5; D possibly corresponds to TRBD1 (6 bases). The CDR3 consists of 15 residues. V shed 2 bases and J shed 5 bases, with 15 bases lying between them. CDR1 is SGHAT, CDR2 FQNNGV, per germline. CDR3 in amino acids: CASSLQTQGRETQYF. CDR3 sequence (DNA): TGTGCCAGCAGCTTACAGACACAGGGAAGGGAGACCCAGTACTTC. Variable domain in full (rest from reference TRBV11-2 and TRBJ2-5): EAGVAQSPRYKIIEKRQSVAFWCNPISGHATLYWYQQILGQGPKLLIQFQNNGVVDDSQLPKDRFSAERLKGVDSTLKIQPAKLEDSAVYLCASSLQTQGRETQYFGPGTRLLVL.

The chain joins TRBV11-2 to TRBJ2-7; D tentatively fits TRBD1 or TRBD2 (5 bases each). This CDR3 contains 14 residues. The V end lost 5 bases, the J end lost 3 bases, and 14 bases lay between the germline ends. Germline CDR1 SGHAT, CDR2 FQNNGV. CDR3 residues: CASSLGPPIYEQYF. CDR3 bases: TGTGCCAGCAGCCTGGGACCTCCCATCTACGAGCAGTACTTC. Full variable domain (rest looked up from reference TRBV11-2 and TRBJ2-7): EAGVAQSPRYKIIEKRQSVAFWCNPISGHATLYWYQQILGQGPKLLIQFQNNGVVDDSQLPKDRFSAERLKGVDSTLKIQPAKLEDSAVYLCASSLGPPIYEQYFGPGTRLTVT.

The genes are TRBV7-3 and TRBJ1-5; D is possibly TRBD1 (5 bases). V lost 5 bases to trimming and J lost 6 bases, with 17 bases between them. Germline values: CDR1 SGHTA, CDR2 FQGTGA. The length of the CDR3 is 15 residues. CDR3 residues: CASSAGSGNGQPQHF. The CDR3, as DNA: TGTGCCAGCAGCGCAGGGTCAGGGAACGGTCAGCCCCAGCATTTT.

V and J are TRBV7-9 and TRBJ2-5, with D uncertain. Near its end, the DNA agrees better with TRBJ2-7, so the J call may be wrong. This CDR3 region has 17 residues. Germline V gene data show CDR1 as SEHNR and CDR2 as FQNEAQ (reference sequence). CDR3: CASSLARPSGFTYEQYF. The CDR3 DNA is TGTGCCAGCAGCTTAGCTCGTCCGTCCGGTTTTACCTACGAGCAGTACTTC.

The chain uses TRBV5-4 and TRBJ2-7; possible D gene TRBD2, 5 bases. Trimming cost V 2 bases and J 7 bases, with 16 bases left between them. Germline values: CDR1 SGHNT, CDR2 YYREEE (reference sequence). The CDR3 length is 14 residues. CDR3 in DNA: TGTGCCAGCAGCTTAGGTACGGTACGGGGTGAGCAGTACTTC. It translates to CASSLGTVRGEQYF.

V is TRBV9 and J is TRBJ1-2; 9 bases agree with TRBD1. This CDR3 region has 13 residues. Losses at the gene ends were 4 bases for V and 10 bases for J; bases not matched to a gene: 8. CDR1 is SGDLS, CDR2 YYNGEE, per germline. CDR3 loop: CASSKTGTGLYTF. The DNA for the CDR3 is TGTGCCAGCAGCAAAACCGGGACAGGGCTCTACACCTTC.

This rearrangement joins TRBV19 to TRBJ2-3; possibly TRBD2 for D (6 bases). The CDR3 extends over 14 amino acids. The V gene's germline CDR1 is LNHDA and CDR2 SQIVND (reference sequence). V was shortened by 4 bases and J by 1 base, with 9 bases between the two germline ends. The CDR3 DNA reads TGTGCCAGTAGTAGGGCTAGCGGCACAGATACGCAGTATTTT. Its protein product is CASSRASGTDTQYF. Together with reference TRBV19 and TRBJ2-3, the CDR3 gives the full variable domain: DGGITQSPKYLFRKEGQNVTLSCEQNLNHDAMYWYRQDPGQGLRLIYYSQIVNDFQKGDIAEGYSVSREKKESFPLTVTSAQKNPTAFYLCASSRASGTDTQYFGPGTRLTVL.

The chain carries TRBV19 and TRBJ2-1, with 8 positions matching TRBD1. The germline gives CDR1 LNHDA, CDR2 SQIVND (reference sequence). With 4 bases clipped from V and 7 bases from J, the junction kept 6 bases outside the gene matches. The CDR3 runs to 14 residues. Here the CDR3 reads CASSTGQGVNEQFF. As DNA, the CDR3 is TGTGCCAGTAGTACAGGACAGGGTGTAAATGAGCAGTTCTTC.

The chain is built from TRBV6-5 and TRBJ2-7, with TRBD1 identical over 10 bases. Germline CDR1 reads MNHEY; CDR2 reads SVGAGI. The CDR3 is 13 residues long. DNA of the CDR3: TGTGTCTCCGGGACAGGGGCTTCATACGAGCAGTACTTC. It yields the protein CVSGTGASYEQYF.